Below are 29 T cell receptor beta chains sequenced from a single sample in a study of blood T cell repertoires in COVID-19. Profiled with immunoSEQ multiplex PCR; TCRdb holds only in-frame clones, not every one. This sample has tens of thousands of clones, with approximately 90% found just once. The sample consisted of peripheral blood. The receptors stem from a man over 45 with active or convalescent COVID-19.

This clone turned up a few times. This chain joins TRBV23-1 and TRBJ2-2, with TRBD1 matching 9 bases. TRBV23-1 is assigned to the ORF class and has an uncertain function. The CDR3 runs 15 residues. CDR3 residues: CPPRRQGVNTGELFF. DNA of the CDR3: TGCCCCCCCCGCCGACAGGGGGTAAACACCGGGGAGCTGTTTTTT.

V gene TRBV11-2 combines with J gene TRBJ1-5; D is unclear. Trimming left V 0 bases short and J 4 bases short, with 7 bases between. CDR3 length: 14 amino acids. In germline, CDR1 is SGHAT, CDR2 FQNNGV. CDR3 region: CASSLDRENQPQHF. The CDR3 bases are TGTGCCAGCAGCTTAGATAGGGAGAATCAGCCCCAGCATTTT.

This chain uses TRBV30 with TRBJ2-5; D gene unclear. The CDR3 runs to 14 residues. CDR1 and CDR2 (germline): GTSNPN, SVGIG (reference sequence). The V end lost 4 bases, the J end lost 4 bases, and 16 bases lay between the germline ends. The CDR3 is CAWTYGVVIETQYF. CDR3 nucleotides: TGTGCCTGGACCTACGGAGTAGTCATAGAGACCCAGTACTTC.

CDR3 sequence (DNA): TGTGCCAGCAGCTTGGGCAGCACAGATACGCAGTATTTT. It yields the protein CASSLGSTDTQYF. The rearrangement uses TRBV7-9 and TRBJ2-3; no clear D gene. Germline CDR1 SEHNR, CDR2 FQNEAQ (reference sequence). This CDR3 contains 13 residues. V gave up 3 bases and J gave up 0 bases, with 4 bases separating them.

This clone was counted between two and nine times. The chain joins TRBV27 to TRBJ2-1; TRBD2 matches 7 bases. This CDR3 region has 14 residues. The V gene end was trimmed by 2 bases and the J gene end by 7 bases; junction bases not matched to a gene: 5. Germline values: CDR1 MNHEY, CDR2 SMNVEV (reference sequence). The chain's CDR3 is CASSLLADWNEQFF. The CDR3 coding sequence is TGTGCCAGCAGTTTACTAGCGGATTGGAATGAGCAGTTCTTC.

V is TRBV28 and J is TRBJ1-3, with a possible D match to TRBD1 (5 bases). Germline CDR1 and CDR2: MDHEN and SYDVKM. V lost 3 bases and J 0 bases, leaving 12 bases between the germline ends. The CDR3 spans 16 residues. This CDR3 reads CASSFKGRGSGNTIYF. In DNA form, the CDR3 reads TGTGCCAGCAGTTTTAAGGGGCGGGGCTCTGGAAACACCATATATTTT.

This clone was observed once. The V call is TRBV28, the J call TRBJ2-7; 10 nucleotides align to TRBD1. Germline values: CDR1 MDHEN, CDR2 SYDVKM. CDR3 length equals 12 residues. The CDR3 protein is CATDRGLDEQYF. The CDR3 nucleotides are TGTGCGACAGACAGGGGGCTCGACGAGCAGTACTTC.

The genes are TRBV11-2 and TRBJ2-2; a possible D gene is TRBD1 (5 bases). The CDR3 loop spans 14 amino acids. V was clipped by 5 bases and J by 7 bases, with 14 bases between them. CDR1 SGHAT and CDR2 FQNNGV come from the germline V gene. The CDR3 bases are TGTGCCAGCAGCCCTCGTGCAGGGCACGGGGAGCTGTTTTTT. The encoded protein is CASSPRAGHGELFF.

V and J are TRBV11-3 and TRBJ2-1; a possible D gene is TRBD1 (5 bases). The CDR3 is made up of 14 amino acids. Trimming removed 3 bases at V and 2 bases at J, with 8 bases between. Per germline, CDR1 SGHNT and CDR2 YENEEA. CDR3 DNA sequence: TGTGCCAGCAGCTTGGCAGGGCCCTACAATGAGCAGTTCTTC. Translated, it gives CASSLAGPYNEQFF.

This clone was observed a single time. The CDR3 region has the DNA TGTGCCAGCAGTGAGAGGGACATCGGGGGCTACACCTTC. Amino acid sequence: CASSERDIGGYTF. The genes are TRBV6-1 and TRBJ1-2; the D gene is possibly TRBD1 (6 bases). Per the germline V gene, CDR1 is MNHNS and CDR2 is SASEGT. The V gene lost 3 bases and the J gene lost 8 bases, with 13 bases spanning the gap. This CDR3 has 13 residues.

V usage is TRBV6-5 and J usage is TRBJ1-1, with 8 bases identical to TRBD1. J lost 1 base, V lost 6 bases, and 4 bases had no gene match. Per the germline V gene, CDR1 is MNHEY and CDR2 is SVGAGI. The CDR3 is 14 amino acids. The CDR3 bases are TGTGCCAGCAGAACCGGGACAGGGAACACTGAAGCTTTCTTT. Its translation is CASRTGTGNTEAFF.

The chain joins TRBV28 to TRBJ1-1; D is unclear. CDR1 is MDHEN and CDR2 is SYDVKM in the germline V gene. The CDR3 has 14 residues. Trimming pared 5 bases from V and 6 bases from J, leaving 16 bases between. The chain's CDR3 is CASSPAGRGAEAFF. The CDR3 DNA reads TGTGCCAGCAGTCCAGCAGGCCGCGGGGCTGAAGCTTTCTTT.

The CDR3: CASSTGLSGTEAFF. For the CDR3, the DNA is TGTGCCAGCAGTACAGGGTTATCGGGCACTGAAGCTTTCTTT. The gene calls are TRBV2 and TRBJ1-1; weak D call: TRBD1 (6 bases). CDR3 length: 14 residues. V was pared by 5 bases and J by 4 bases, with 14 bases between. Germline V CDR1 and CDR2: SNHLY, FYNNEI.

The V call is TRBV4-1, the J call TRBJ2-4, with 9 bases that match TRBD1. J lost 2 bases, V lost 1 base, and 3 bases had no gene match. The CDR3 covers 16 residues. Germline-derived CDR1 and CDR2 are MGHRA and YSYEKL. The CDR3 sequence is CASSQATGGTKNIQYF. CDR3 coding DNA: TGCGCCAGCAGCCAAGCGACAGGGGGAACCAAAAACATTCAGTACTTC.

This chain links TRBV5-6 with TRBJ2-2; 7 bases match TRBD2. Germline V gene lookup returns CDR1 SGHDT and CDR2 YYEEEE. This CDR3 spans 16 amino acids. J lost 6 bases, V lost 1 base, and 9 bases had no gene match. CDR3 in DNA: TGTGCCAGCAGCTTGTTTGGCGGGAGTTTCGCCGGGGAGCTGTTTTTT. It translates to CASSLFGGSFAGELFF.

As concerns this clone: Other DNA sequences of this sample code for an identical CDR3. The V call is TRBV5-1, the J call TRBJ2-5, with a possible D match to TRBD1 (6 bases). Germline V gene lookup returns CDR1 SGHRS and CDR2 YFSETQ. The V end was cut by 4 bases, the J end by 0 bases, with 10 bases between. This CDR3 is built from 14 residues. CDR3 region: CASSLTGYQETQYF. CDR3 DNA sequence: TGCGCCAGCAGCCTAACAGGGTACCAAGAGACCCAGTACTTC.

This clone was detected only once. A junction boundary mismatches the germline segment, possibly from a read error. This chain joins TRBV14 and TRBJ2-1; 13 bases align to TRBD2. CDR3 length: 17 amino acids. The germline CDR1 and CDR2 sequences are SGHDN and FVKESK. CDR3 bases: TGTGCCAGCAGTCAAGATAGAGGGACTAGCGGGGTATCTGAGCAGTTCTTC. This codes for CASSQDRGTSGVSEQFF.

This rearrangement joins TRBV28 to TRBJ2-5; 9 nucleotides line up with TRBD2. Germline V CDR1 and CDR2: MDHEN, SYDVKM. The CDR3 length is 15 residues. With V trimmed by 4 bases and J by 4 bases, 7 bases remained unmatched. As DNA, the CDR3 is TGTGCCAGCAGTTATCCCGCGGGAGGGAGAGAGACCCAGTACTTC. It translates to CASSYPAGGRETQYF.

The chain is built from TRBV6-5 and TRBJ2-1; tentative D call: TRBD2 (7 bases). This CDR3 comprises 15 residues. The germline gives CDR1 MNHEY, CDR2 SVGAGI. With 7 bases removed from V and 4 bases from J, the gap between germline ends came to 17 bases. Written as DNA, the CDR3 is TGTGCCAGCACCGCCGGGGCGGGGGCGTACAATGAGCAGTTCTTC. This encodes CASTAGAGAYNEQFF.

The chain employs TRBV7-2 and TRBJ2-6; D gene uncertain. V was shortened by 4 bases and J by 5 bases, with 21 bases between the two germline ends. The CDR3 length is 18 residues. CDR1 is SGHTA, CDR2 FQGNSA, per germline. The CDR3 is CASSSHLITEAWANVLTF. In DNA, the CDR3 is TGTGCCAGCAGCTCCCACTTGATCACAGAAGCTTGGGCCAACGTCCTGACTTTC.

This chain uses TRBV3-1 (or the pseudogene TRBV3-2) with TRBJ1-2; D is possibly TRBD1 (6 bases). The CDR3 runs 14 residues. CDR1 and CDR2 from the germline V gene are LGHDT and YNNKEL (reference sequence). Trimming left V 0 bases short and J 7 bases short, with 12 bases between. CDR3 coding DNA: TGTGCCAGCAGCCAAGATCTCGAGACAGGTGGCTACACCTTC. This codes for CASSQDLETGGYTF.

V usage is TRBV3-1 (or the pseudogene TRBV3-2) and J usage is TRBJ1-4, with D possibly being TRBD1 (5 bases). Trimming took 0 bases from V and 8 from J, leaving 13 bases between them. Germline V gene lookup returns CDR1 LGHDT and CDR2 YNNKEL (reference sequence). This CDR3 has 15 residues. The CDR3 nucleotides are TGTGCCAGCAGCCAAGAGGTGGCAGGGCTGGAAAAACTGTTTTTT. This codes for CASSQEVAGLEKLFF.

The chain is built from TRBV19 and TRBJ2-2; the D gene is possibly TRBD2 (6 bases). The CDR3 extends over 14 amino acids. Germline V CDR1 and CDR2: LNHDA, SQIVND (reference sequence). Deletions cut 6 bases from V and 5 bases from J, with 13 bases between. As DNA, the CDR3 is TGTGCCAGTAGGGTTTGGGAGGAGACCGGGGAGCTGTTTTTT. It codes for CASRVWEETGELFF.

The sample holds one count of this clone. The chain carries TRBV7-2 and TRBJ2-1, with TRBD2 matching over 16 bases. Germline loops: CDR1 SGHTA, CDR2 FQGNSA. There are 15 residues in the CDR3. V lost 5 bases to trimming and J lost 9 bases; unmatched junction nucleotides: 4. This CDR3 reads CASSPGLAGGPEQFF. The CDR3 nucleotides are TGTGCCAGCAGCCCGGGACTAGCGGGGGGGCCTGAGCAGTTCTTC.

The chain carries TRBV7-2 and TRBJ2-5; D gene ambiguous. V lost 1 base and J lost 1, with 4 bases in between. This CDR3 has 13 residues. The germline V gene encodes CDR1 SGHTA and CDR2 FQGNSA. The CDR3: CASSLDSQETQYF. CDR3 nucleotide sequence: TGTGCCAGCAGCTTAGACAGCCAAGAGACCCAGTACTTC.

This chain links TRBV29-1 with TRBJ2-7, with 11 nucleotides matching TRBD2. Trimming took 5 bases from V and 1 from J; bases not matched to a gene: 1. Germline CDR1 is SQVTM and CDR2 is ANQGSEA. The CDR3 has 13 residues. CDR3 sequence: CSVRTSGSYEQYF. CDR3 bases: TGCAGCGTTCGGACTAGCGGGTCCTACGAGCAGTACTTC.

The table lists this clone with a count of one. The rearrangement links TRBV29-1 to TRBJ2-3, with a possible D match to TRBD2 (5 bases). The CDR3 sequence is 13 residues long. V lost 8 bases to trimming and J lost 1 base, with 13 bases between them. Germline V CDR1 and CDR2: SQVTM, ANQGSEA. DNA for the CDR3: TGCAGCAACAGTTTGCGGGGCACAGATACGCAGTATTTT. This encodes CSNSLRGTDTQYF.

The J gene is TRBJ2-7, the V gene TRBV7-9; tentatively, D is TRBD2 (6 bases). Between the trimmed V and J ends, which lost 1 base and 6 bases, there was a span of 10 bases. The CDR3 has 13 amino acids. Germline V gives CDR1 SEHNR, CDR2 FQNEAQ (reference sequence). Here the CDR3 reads CASSLDVGGEQYF. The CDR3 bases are TGTGCCAGCAGCTTAGATGTGGGGGGCGAGCAGTACTTC. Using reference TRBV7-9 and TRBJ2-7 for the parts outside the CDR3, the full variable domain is DTGVSQNPRHKITKRGQNVTFRCDPISEHNRLYWYRQTLGQGPEFLTYFQNEAQLEKSRLLSDRFSAERPKGSFSTLEIQRTEQGDSAMYLCASSLDVGGEQYFGPGTRLTVT.

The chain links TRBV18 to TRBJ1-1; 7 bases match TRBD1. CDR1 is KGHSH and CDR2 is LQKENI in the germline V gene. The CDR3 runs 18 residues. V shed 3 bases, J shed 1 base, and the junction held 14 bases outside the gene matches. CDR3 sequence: CASSPIGTALRRNTEAFF. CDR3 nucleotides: TGTGCCAGCTCACCCATTGGGACAGCCCTGAGGAGGAACACTGAAGCTTTCTTT.